This T cell receptor (beta chain) derives from a study of CXCR3-negative and CXCR3-positive naive CD8 T cells (dated by TCRdb to the late 2010s). Study-level background: Roughly 150 million TRB reads were obtained in total, roughly 1.5 +/- 0.3 million reads per library. Data from some twelve donors, pooled across two independent experiments, went into the diversity and physicochemical repertoire analyses. The TRBV-TRBJ cluster analysis covered naive subsets from 5 donors and memory cells from 3 donors. What the study reported, not specific to this receptor: Because surface CD5, which is linked to self-reactivity in mice, was comparable between the naive subsets, TCR interaction strength was also inferred from TRB CDR3 physicochemical properties. CXCR3 expression partially decreased after cryopreservation, so most assays used freshly isolated PBMCs. TRB CDR3s from CXCR3-positive naive cells showed higher hydrophobicity (lower Kidera factor 4), lower energy, and higher strength and volume indices than CXCR3-negative naive cells. Similar TRBV-TRBJ usage was shown by naive CXCR3-negative and CXCR3-positive cells from the same donor, whereas distinct patterns were shown by memory cells. Comparably high repertoire diversity was found in both naive subsets, whereas much lower repertoire diversity was found in memory CD8+ T cells.

Sequencing was performed on a NextSeq 550. The Human TCR Profiling Kit (MiLaboratory) was used to make UMI-labeled 5' RACE TRB cDNA libraries. cDNA synthesis used the entire amount of extracted RNA, and PCR amplification then used the entire amount of cDNA produced. Libraries were prepared in parallel with an identical number of PCR cycles. For the original study's pipeline: MIGEC and MiXCR extracted about 50,000 +/- 9,200 unique UMI-labeled TRB cDNA molecules per library, requiring at least two reads per UMI. An average of 40,000 +/- 10,000 functional in-frame TRB CDR3 nucleotide clonotypes without stop codons was found per library. Diversity metrics, including normalized Shannon-Wiener and Chao1, were computed in VDJtools after downsampling to 5000 UMI-labeled TRB molecules per sample. VDJtools computed clonotype-size-weighted physicochemical properties of the central five CDR3 residues: interaction energy, strength, volume and Kidera factor 4. With the reads reprocessed by TCRdb, a single entry stands for each CDR3 protein sequence and no DNA is reported. TCRdb's processing, not the authors', yielded these V and J calls. The sample table includes over 95,000 distinct CDR3 sequences. The ten largest make up about 0.34% of the sample.

Each CD8+ T cell subset was flow-sorted in triplicate, and around 320,000 cells per subset were placed directly into RLT lysis buffer. Naive CD8+ T cells were defined stringently as CD45RO-CCR7+CD27+CD95- to exclude memory contaminants. Peripheral blood mononuclear cells were isolated from buffy coats by standard density gradient centrifugation. A FACSAria III was used to flow-sort naive CD8+ T cells into CXCR3-negative and CXCR3-positive populations. An RNeasy Mini Kit was used to extract total RNA from the sorted cells. Comments on this clonotype: Its recognized antigen is unknown.

Sequenced input: naive CXCR3+ CD8+ T cells from blood. According to the study, the label for this sample's cell subset or site signals: CD45RO-CCR7+CD27+CD95- naive CD8+ T cells expressing CXCR3 (TNR3+). This TCR was recovered from a human donor in good health. Some clones in this sample may be carry-over from other donors' samples.

The CDR3 region: CASSPGTGLGTDTQYF. The V gene is TRBV7-3 and the J gene is TRBJ2-3; as DNA is missing, the TRBD1 call by TCRdb cannot be tested. From cysteine to phenylalanine, the CDR3 is 16 amino acids long. The nucleotide record is missing. According to the germline V gene, CDR1 reads SGHTA and CDR2 reads FQGTGA. The CDR3 plus the reference TRBV7-3 and TRBJ2-3 genes for the other parts give the full variable domain: GAGVSQTPSNKVTEKGKYVELRCDPISGHTALYWYRQSLGQGPEFLIYFQGTGAADDSGLPNDRFFAVRPEGSVSTLKIQRTERGDSAVYLCASSPGTGLGTDTQYFGPGTRLTVL.